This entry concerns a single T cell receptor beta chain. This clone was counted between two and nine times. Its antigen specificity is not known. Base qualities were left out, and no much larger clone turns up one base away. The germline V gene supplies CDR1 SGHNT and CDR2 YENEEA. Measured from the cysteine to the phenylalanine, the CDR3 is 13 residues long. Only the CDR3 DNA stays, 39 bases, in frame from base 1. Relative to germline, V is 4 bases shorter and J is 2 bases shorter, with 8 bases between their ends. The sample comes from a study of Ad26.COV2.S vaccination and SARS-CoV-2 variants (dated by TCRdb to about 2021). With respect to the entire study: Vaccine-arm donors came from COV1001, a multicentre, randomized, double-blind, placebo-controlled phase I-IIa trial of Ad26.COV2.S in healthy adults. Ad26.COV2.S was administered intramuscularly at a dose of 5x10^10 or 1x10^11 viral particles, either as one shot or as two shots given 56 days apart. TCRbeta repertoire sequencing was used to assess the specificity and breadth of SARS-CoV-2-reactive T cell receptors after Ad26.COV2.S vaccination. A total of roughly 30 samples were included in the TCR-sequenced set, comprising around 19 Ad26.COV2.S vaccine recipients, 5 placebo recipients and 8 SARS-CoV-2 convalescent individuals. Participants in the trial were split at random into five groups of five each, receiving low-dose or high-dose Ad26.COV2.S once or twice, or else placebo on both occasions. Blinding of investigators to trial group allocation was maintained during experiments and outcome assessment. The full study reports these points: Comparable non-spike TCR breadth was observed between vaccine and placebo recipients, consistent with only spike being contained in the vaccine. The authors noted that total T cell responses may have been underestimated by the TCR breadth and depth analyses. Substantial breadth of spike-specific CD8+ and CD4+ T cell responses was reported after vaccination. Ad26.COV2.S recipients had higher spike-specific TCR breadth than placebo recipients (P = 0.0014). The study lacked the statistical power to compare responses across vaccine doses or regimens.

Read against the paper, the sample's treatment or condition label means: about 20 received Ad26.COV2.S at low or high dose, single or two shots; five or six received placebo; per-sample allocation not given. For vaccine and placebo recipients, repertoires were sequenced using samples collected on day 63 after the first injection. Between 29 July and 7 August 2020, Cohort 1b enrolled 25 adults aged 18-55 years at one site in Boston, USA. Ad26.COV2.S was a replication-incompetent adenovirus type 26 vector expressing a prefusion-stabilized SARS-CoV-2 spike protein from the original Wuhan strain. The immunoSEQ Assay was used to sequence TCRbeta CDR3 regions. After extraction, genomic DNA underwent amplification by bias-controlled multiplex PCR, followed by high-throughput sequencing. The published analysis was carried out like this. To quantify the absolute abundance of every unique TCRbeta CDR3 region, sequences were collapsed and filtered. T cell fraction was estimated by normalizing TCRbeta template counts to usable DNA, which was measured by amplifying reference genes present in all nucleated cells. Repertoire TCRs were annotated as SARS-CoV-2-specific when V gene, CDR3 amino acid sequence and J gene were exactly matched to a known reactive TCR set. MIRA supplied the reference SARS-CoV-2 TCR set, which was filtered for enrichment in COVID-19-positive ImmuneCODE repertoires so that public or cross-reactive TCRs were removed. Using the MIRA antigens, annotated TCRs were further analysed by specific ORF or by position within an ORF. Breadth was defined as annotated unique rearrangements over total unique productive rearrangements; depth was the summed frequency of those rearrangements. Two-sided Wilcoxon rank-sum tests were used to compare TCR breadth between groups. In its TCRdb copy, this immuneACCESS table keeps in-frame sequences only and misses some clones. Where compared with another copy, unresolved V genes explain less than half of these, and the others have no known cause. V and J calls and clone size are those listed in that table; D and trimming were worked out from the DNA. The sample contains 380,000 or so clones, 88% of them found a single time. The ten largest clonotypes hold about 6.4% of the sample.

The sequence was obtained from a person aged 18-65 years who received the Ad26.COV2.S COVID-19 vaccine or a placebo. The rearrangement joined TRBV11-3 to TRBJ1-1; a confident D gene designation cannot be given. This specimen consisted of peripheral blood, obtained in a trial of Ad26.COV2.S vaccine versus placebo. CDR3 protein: CASSSFSNTEAFF. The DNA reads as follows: TGTGCCAGCAGCTCCTTCAGTAACACTGAAGCTTTCTTT.